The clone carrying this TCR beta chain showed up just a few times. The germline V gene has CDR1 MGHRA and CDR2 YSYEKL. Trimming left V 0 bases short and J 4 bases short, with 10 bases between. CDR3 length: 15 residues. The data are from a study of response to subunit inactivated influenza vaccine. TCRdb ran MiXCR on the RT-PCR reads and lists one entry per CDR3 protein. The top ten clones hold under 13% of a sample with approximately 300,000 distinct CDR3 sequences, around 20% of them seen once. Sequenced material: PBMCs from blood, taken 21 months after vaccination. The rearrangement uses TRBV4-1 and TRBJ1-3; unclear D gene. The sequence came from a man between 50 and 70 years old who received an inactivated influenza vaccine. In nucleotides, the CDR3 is TGCGCCAGCAGCCAAGATGTGGATTCCGGAAACACCATATATTTT. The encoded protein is CASSQDVDSGNTIYF.